The clone carrying this T cell receptor (beta chain) was counted many times. What it recognizes is unknown. Measured with immunoSEQ multiplex PCR; TCRdb has only the in-frame clones, and not every one. Singletons are absent from the sample, which has about 64,000 clones. These data originate in a study of T cell clonality in common variable immunodeficiency. Study findings and constraints: Reportedly, TCR beta sequences from common variable immunodeficiency showed fewer deletions and N-nucleotide insertions. T cell subpopulation sequencing would be needed to explain CVID clonality.

The sequence was obtained from a person aged 18 to 75 in good health. The source material was peripheral blood mononuclear cells.

The CDR3 protein is CASSLGQGVTDTQYF. CDR3 DNA (partial): TGTGCCAGCAGCCTGGGACAGGGGGTAACAGATACG. The chain uses TRBV12-3 or TRBV12-4 and TRBJ2-3, with 11 bases aligning to TRBD1. The sequence runs out 3 residues before the end of the CDR3; the remainder is reconstructed from the germline J gene. The V gene end was trimmed by 6 bases and the J gene end by 3 bases; junction bases not matched to a gene: 5. This CDR3 has 15 amino acids.